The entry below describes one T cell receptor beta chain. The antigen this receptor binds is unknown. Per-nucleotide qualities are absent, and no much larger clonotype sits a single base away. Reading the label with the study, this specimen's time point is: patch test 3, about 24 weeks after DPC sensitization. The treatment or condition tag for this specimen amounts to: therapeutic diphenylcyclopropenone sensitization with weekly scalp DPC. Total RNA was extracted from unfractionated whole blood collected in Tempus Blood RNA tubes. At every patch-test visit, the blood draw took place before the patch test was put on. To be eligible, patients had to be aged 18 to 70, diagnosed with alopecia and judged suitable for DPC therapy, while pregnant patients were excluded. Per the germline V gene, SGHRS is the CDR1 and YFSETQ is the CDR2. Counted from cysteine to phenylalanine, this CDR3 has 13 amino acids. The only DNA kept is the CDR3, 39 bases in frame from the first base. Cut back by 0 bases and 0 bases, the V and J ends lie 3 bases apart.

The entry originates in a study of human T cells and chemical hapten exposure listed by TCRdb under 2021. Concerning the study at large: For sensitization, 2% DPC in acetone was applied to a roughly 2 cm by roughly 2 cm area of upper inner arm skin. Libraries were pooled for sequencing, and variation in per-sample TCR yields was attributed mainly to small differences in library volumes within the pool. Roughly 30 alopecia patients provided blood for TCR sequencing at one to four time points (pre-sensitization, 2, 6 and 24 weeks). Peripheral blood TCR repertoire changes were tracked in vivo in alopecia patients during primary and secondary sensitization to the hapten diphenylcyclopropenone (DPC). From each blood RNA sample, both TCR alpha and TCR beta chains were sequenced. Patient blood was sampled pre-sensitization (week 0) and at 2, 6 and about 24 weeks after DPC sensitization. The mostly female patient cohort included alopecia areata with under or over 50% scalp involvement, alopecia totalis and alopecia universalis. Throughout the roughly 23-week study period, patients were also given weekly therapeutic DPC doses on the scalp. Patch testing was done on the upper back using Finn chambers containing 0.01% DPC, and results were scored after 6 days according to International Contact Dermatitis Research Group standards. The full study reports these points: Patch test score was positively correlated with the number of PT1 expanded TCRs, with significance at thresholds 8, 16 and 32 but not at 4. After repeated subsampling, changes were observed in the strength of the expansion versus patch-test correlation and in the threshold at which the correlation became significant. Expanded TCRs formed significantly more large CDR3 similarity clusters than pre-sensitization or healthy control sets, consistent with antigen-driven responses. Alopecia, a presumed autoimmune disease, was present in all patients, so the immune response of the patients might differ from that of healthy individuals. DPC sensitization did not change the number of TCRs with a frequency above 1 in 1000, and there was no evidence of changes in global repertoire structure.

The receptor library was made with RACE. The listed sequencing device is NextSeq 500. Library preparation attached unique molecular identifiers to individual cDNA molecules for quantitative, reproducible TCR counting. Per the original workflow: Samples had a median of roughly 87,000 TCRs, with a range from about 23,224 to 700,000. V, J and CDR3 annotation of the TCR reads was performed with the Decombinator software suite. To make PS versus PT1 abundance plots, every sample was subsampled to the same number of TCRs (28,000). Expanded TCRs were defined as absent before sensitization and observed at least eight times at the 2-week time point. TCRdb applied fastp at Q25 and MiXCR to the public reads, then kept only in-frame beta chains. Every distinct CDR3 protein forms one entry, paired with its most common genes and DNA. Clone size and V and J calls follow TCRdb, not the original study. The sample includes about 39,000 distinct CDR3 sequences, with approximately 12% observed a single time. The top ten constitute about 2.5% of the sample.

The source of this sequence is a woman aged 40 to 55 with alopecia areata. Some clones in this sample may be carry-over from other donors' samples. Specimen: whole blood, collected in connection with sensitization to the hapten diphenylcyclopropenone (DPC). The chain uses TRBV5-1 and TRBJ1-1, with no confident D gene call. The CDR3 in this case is CASSLGMNTEAFF. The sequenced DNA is TGCGCCAGCAGCTTGGGAATGAACACTGAAGCTTTCTTT. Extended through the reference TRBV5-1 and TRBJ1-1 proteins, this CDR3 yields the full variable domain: KAGVTQTPRYLIKTRGQQVTLSCSPISGHRSVSWYQQTPGQGLQFLFEYFSETQRNKGNFPGRFSGRQFSNSRSEMNVSTLELGDSALYLCASSLGMNTEAFFGQGTRLTVV.